The next 30 T cell receptor beta chains were all read from a single sample in a study of T cells in Graves' hyperthyroidism and ophthalmopathy. What was amplified from RNA transcripts were TCR beta CDR3 regions. Carried out on the TCR CDR3, a first-round RT-PCR used the HTBI primer set. A single record per CDR3 protein comes from TCRdb applying MiXCR to the multiplex PCR reads. This sample has roughly 660,000 distinct CDR3 sequences; 15% to 20% occur once, and the top ten carry about a sixth. The specimen sequenced was blood. The receptors originated from a man aged 50-60 years with Graves' hyperthyroidism.

This clonotype turned up a few times. V and J are TRBV13 and TRBJ2-7, with D possibly being TRBD1 or TRBD2 (5 bases each). Germline V CDR1 and CDR2: PRHDT, FYEKMQ (reference sequence). The CDR3 length is 17 residues. V lost 5 bases to trimming and J lost 0 bases, with 20 bases between them. The CDR3 spells CASSTRTGALSSYEQYF. As DNA, the CDR3 is TGTGCCAGCAGCACGCGAACCGGGGCCCTCAGCTCCTACGAGCAGTACTTC.

This rearrangement joins TRBV5-1 to TRBJ2-1; D is ambiguous. The CDR3 runs 13 residues. Deletions cut 6 bases from V and 0 bases from J, with 7 bases between. CDR1 is SGHRS and CDR2 is YFSETQ in the germline V gene. Written as DNA, the CDR3 is TGCGCCAGCATAGGTAACTCCTACAATGAGCAGTTCTTC. This translates into CASIGNSYNEQFF.

At least ten counts were recorded for this clonotype. J is TRBJ1-1 and V is TRBV11-2; D remains ambiguous. The CDR3 is 12 amino acids. V was pared by 1 base and J by 3 bases, with 3 bases between. The germline CDR1 and CDR2 sequences are SGHAT and FQNNGV. Here the CDR3 reads CASSLVDTEAFF. The CDR3 DNA is TGTGCCAGCAGCTTAGTCGACACTGAAGCTTTCTTT. Based on the CDR3 plus reference TRBV11-2 and TRBJ1-1, the full variable domain is EAGVAQSPRYKIIEKRQSVAFWCNPISGHATLYWYQQILGQGPKLLIQFQNNGVVDDSQLPKDRFSAERLKGVDSTLKIQPAKLEDSAVYLCASSLVDTEAFFGQGTRLTVV.

The CDR3 region is CASRGFDEKLFF. For the CDR3, the DNA is TGTGCCAGCAGGGGCTTTGATGAAAAACTGTTTTTT. The chain employs TRBV25-1 and TRBJ1-4; D ambiguous. The germline V gene has CDR1 MGHDK and CDR2 SYGVNS. V was cut by 6 bases and J by 6 bases, with 8 bases left in between. This CDR3 contains 12 residues.

The chain joins TRBV10-1 to TRBJ2-2; D call uncertain. V was shortened by 0 bases and J by 6 bases, with 11 bases between the two germline ends. Per the germline V gene, CDR1 is WNHNN and CDR2 is SYGVQD (reference sequence). This CDR3 is 15 amino acids long. The CDR3 region has the DNA TGCGCCAGCAGTGAGTCAGTAGCTTCGCCCGGGGAGCTGTTTTTT. Translating it yields CASSESVASPGELFF.

In its sample, this clonotype was seen once. A much larger clonotype is one base distant, so this may be a read error. DNA of the CDR3: TGTGCCAGCAGTTCCGCCCGGGGTAATGACAATGAGCAGTTCTTC. It is translated as CASSSARGNDNEQFF. The gene calls are TRBV28 and TRBJ2-1; weak D call: TRBD2 (5 bases). The CDR3 length is 15 residues. Trimming pared 4 bases from V and 5 bases from J, leaving 15 bases between. CDR1 and CDR2 (germline): MDHEN, SYDVKM.

This clonotype showed up many times. The chain joins TRBV3-1 to TRBJ2-5; possibly TRBD2 for D (6 bases). V was cut by 4 bases and J by 5 bases, with 17 bases left in between. CDR3 size: 15 residues. CDR1 is LGHDT, CDR2 YNNKEL, per germline (reference sequence). CDR3 protein: CASSLGLTSGETQYF. In DNA form, the CDR3 reads TGTGCCAGCAGCCTGGGACTGACAAGTGGGGAGACCCAGTACTTC.

This chain uses TRBV27 with TRBJ2-7, with D maybe TRBD1 (5 bases). V was shortened by 4 bases and J by 7 bases, with 23 bases between the two germline ends. CDR1 and CDR2 from the germline V gene are MNHEY and SMNVEV (reference sequence). The length of the CDR3 is 16 residues. The CDR3 spells CASSYHPVRVGWEQYF. The CDR3, as DNA: TGTGCCAGCAGTTACCATCCTGTCAGGGTCGGTTGGGAGCAGTACTTC.

This clonotype appeared a few times. V is TRBV6-2 or TRBV6-3 and J is TRBJ2-7; possible D gene TRBD1, 6 bases. The germline V gene has CDR1 MNHEY and CDR2 SVGEGT. Trimming shortened V by 5 bases and J by 0 bases, and 17 bases separated the two germline ends. The length of the CDR3 is 16 residues. This CDR3 reads CASSALADSGSYEQYF. CDR3 nucleotide sequence: TGTGCCAGCAGTGCTTTGGCGGACAGCGGCTCCTACGAGCAGTACTTC.

This clonotype appeared many times. The CDR3: CSAGMLADHTDTQYF. The CDR3 DNA follows: TGCAGTGCGGGGATGTTAGCGGACCACACAGATACGCAGTATTTT. The V and J genes are TRBV20-1 and TRBJ2-3, with D perhaps TRBD2 (6 bases). Germline-derived CDR1 and CDR2 are DFQATT and SNEGSKA (reference sequence). The CDR3 has 15 amino acids. Trimming left V 6 bases short and J 2 bases short, with 18 bases between.

V and J are TRBV2 and TRBJ2-1; TRBD1 is a possible D gene (6 bases). Trimming left V 8 bases short and J 7 bases short, with 9 bases between. Germline CDR1 SNHLY, CDR2 FYNNEI. This CDR3 spans 11 amino acids. CDR3 DNA: TGTGCCAGCCGAAGGGGGAATGAGCAGTTCTTC. It codes for CASRRGNEQFF.

This clonotype was recorded at least ten times. This sequence joins TRBV2 and TRBJ2-1; TRBD2 aligns across 10 bases. CDR1 is SNHLY and CDR2 is FYNNEI in the germline V gene. J gave up 3 bases and V 3 bases, and 5 bases lay outside the gene matches. The CDR3 loop spans 16 amino acids. The CDR3 DNA is TGTGCCAGCAGTGAGGAGCCTAGCGGGGGCTACAATGAGCAGTTCTTC. This gives the protein CASSEEPSGGYNEQFF.

In this sample, this clonotype turned up many times. The chain uses TRBV28 and TRBJ1-1, with 7 bases matching TRBD1. Germline CDR1 reads MDHEN; CDR2 reads SYDVKM. Unmatched junction bases numbered 4, after V lost 7 bases and J lost 2 bases. CDR3 length: 13 residues. CDR3 region: CASTGTANTEAFF. DNA of the CDR3: TGTGCCAGCACCGGGACAGCAAACACTGAAGCTTTCTTT.

This clonotype has more than one count but fewer than ten. This chain connects TRBV29-1 to TRBJ2-5; D perhaps matches TRBD2 (7 bases). CDR1 SQVTM and CDR2 ANQGSEA come from the germline V gene. V lost 5 bases, J lost 2 bases, and 15 bases lay in between. This CDR3 spans 14 amino acids. The CDR3 loop reads CSVRQAGVQETQYF. The CDR3 DNA reads as TGCAGCGTTAGACAGGCGGGGGTACAAGAGACCCAGTACTTC.

In its sample, this clonotype was seen many times. The J gene is TRBJ2-1, the V gene TRBV12-3 or TRBV12-4; D is uncertain. The V end was cut by 8 bases, the J end by 4 bases, with 9 bases between. The CDR3 runs 12 residues. The CDR3 spells CASGDVYNEQFF. The CDR3 DNA reads as TGTGCCAGCGGGGATGTATACAATGAGCAGTTCTTC.

This clonotype was seen only a few times. This chain uses TRBV14 with TRBJ2-2; D unclear. This CDR3 region has 20 residues. The V end lost 1 base, the J end lost 0 bases, and 21 bases lay between the germline ends. Germline V CDR1 and CDR2: SGHDN, FVKESK. The CDR3 loop reads CASSQAKRGEISANTGELFF. The CDR3 region has the DNA TGTGCCAGCAGCCAAGCCAAAAGAGGAGAAATCTCAGCGAACACCGGGGAGCTGTTTTTT.

This clonotype was observed many times. This chain joins TRBV10-3 and TRBJ2-5; D unresolved. This CDR3 comprises 11 residues. Germline CDR1 ENHRY, CDR2 SYGVKD. Trimming pared 10 bases from V and 4 bases from J, leaving 10 bases between. Here the CDR3 DNA reads TGTGCCACTAAGGATCCAGAGACCCAGTACTTC. Translated, it gives CATKDPETQYF.

This clonotype was detected ten times or more. The chain uses TRBV7-8 and TRBJ2-5; D is ambiguous. Trimming left V 5 bases short and J 7 bases short, with 11 bases between. Looked up from germline, CDR1 is SGHVS and CDR2 is FQNEAQ. There are 12 residues in the CDR3. CDR3 in DNA: TGTGCCAGCAGCCCCTACATCGGGACCCAGTACTTC. It yields the protein CASSPYIGTQYF.

The rearrangement joins TRBV10-2 to TRBJ2-3; maybe TRBD1 (6 bases). This CDR3 has 14 residues. Deletions cut 4 bases from V and 4 bases from J, with 12 bases between. CDR1 WSHSY and CDR2 SAAADI come from the germline V gene. The CDR3 sequence: CASSVTGRPDTQYF. The CDR3 DNA is TGCGCCAGCAGTGTTACAGGGAGACCAGATACGCAGTATTTT.

V is TRBV7-2 and J is TRBJ1-2, with 9 positions matching TRBD1. This CDR3 region has 16 residues. V dropped 5 bases and J dropped 5; count of bases not matched to a gene: 12. In germline, CDR1 is SGHTA, CDR2 FQGNSA. CDR3 DNA sequence: TGTGCCAGCAGCGCAGCCGGGACAGGGAAACTTTATGGCTACACCTTC. It yields the protein CASSAAGTGKLYGYTF.

This clonotype was detected ten times or more. This sequence joins TRBV2 and TRBJ2-2; TRBD2 aligns across 10 bases. The CDR3 sequence is 14 residues long. Germline V CDR1 and CDR2: SNHLY, FYNNEI. Trimming removed 7 bases from V and 4 bases from J; junction bases left unmatched: 3. The chain's CDR3 is CASILAGVTGELFF. In nucleotides, the CDR3 is TGTGCCAGCATCCTAGCGGGAGTCACCGGGGAGCTGTTTTTT.

This clonotype was counted only a few times. This chain links TRBV12-3 or TRBV12-4 with TRBJ2-2, with unresolved D. V was clipped by 8 bases and J by 9 bases, with 10 bases between them. There are 11 residues in the CDR3. The CDR3 reads CASGVGRELFF. The CDR3 DNA reads TGTGCCAGCGGAGTCGGCCGGGAGCTGTTTTTT.

This clonotype was picked up many times. The chain links TRBV6-2 or TRBV6-3 to TRBJ2-7; D may be TRBD1 or TRBD2 (5 bases each). The germline V gene has CDR1 MNHEY and CDR2 SVGEGT. The CDR3 totals 14 residues. V was shortened by 0 bases and J by 5 bases, with 11 bases between the two germline ends. The CDR3 sequence is CASSYSGAGNEQYF. DNA for the CDR3: TGTGCCAGCAGTTACTCGGGAGCAGGGAACGAGCAGTACTTC.

The sample holds many counts of this clonotype. This chain connects TRBV27 to TRBJ2-7, with a possible D match to TRBD2 (6 bases). Looked up from germline, CDR1 is MNHEY and CDR2 is SMNVEV (reference sequence). Trimming pared 6 bases from V and 6 bases from J, leaving 21 bases between. The CDR3 runs 15 residues. The DNA of the CDR3 is TGTGCCAGCAGATCCCTAACTGGAGTACTAGCCGAGCAGTACTTC. Translating it yields CASRSLTGVLAEQYF.

This chain connects TRBV24-1 to TRBJ2-7; D possibly corresponds to TRBD1 (7 bases). Germline assignment: CDR1 KGHDR and CDR2 SFDVKD. The CDR3 covers 16 residues. V was cut by 3 bases and J by 3 bases, with 17 bases left in between. In nucleotides, the CDR3 is TGTGCCACCAGTGATCCGACCGGGACAGCGGGCTACGAGCAGTACTTC. This sequence encodes CATSDPTGTAGYEQYF.

This clonotype has only a few counts. The chain uses TRBV5-6 and TRBJ2-7; D is undetermined. Trimming shortened V by 4 bases and J by 3 bases, and 11 bases separated the two germline ends. This CDR3 is built from 13 residues. Germline V gene lookup returns CDR1 SGHDT and CDR2 YYEEEE. The CDR3 loop reads CASSTLGSYEQYF. The CDR3 region has the DNA TGTGCCAGCAGCACCCTGGGAAGCTACGAGCAGTACTTC.

This chain joins TRBV20-1 and TRBJ1-6; no clear D. The CDR3 is 16 amino acids. The V end lost 5 bases, the J end lost 4 bases, and 18 bases lay between the germline ends. The germline CDR1 and CDR2 sequences are DFQATT and SNEGSKA (reference sequence). In DNA form, the CDR3 reads TGCAGTGCTCTTTTCGCTGGGCAGATTTATAATTCACCCCTCCACTTT. Translation gives CSALFAGQIYNSPLHF.

This clonotype appeared a few times. The genes are TRBV28 and TRBJ2-3, with 8 nucleotides matching TRBD2. This CDR3 has 16 amino acids. V dropped 1 base and J dropped 2; count of bases not matched to a gene: 5. Per germline, CDR1 MDHEN and CDR2 SYDVKM. The CDR3 coding sequence is TGTGCCAGCAGTTTATTCACTAGCGGATACACAGATACGCAGTATTTT. This codes for CASSLFTSGYTDTQYF.

Ten or more counts support this clonotype. This chain connects TRBV11-2 to TRBJ2-5, with 9 positions matching TRBD2. Germline loops: CDR1 SGHAT, CDR2 FQNNGV. CDR3 length equals 16 residues. J gave up 5 bases and V 6 bases, and 13 bases lay outside the gene matches. In nucleotides, the CDR3 is TGTGCCAGCAGAGATCGTAGCGGGAGTTGGTGGGAGACCCAGTACTTC. Amino acid sequence: CASRDRSGSWWETQYF.

Ten or more counts support this clonotype. The chain joins TRBV7-2 to TRBJ1-1; the D gene is possibly TRBD1 (5 bases). This CDR3 contains 13 residues. Germline CDR1 reads SGHTA; CDR2 reads FQGNSA. V was cut by 1 base and J by 3 bases, with 6 bases left in between. The CDR3 here is CASSLVRDTEAFF. Here the CDR3 DNA reads TGTGCCAGCAGCTTAGTCAGGGACACTGAAGCTTTCTTT. Combining the CDR3 with reference TRBV7-2 and TRBJ1-1 gives the whole variable domain GAGVSQSPSNKVTEKGKDVELRCDPISGHTALYWYRQSLGQGLEFLIYFQGNSAPDKSGLPSDRFSAERTGGSVSTLTIQRTQQEDSAVYLCASSLVRDTEAFFGQGTRLTVV.